These 31 T cell receptor beta chains were sequenced from one sample in a study of CD8 T cells in ankylosing spondylitis. One entry per CDR3 protein results from TCRdb running MiXCR on the 5' RACE reads. The sample shows about 220,000 distinct CDR3 sequences, about 26% of them seen only once. Sequenced: blood, either unsorted or a sorted T cell fraction (not recorded which). The receptors derive from a male donor with ankylosing spondylitis or in good health (not recorded which).

The chain is built from TRBV29-1 and TRBJ2-1, with 7 bases identical to TRBD2. The CDR3 runs to 14 residues. Trimming at V came to 4 bases and at J to 7 bases, leaving 10 bases not matched to a gene. Germline CDR1 and CDR2: SQVTM and ANQGSEA. CDR3: CSVGAGVRGNEQFF. CDR3 in DNA: TGCAGCGTTGGGGCGGGAGTTAGGGGAAATGAGCAGTTCTTC.

The rearrangement uses TRBV20-1 and TRBJ2-1, with D possibly matching TRBD2 (7 bases). The CDR3 has 15 amino acids. Germline V CDR1 and CDR2: DFQATT, SNEGSKA (reference sequence). Trimming left V 0 bases short and J 4 bases short, with 13 bases between. In DNA, the CDR3 is TGCAGTGCTAGAGATGGGAGGGGGTCTTACAATGAGCAGTTCTTC. Translated: CSARDGRGSYNEQFF.

This sequence joins TRBV20-1 and TRBJ1-1; possible D gene TRBD1, 5 bases. CDR3 length: 10 residues. CDR1 DFQATT and CDR2 SNEGSKA come from the germline V gene (reference sequence). The CDR3 region has the DNA TGCAACACAGGGAACACTGAAGCTTTCTTT. Its translation is CNTGNTEAFF.

This clonotype has ten or more counts. The chain is built from TRBV20-1 and TRBJ2-4, with 9 bases that match TRBD1. The CDR3 consists of 18 residues. With V trimmed by 2 bases and J by 1 base, 12 bases remained unmatched. CDR1 and CDR2 from the germline V gene are DFQATT and SNEGSKA (reference sequence). CDR3 region: CSARPPIGTGTAKNIQYF. DNA of the CDR3: TGCAGTGCTAGACCGCCGATTGGGACAGGGACGGCCAAAAACATTCAGTACTTC.

This clonotype appeared a single time. The chain links TRBV7-9 to TRBJ2-7; 10 nucleotides match TRBD1. V shed 3 bases and J 9 bases; nucleotides not matched to a gene: 11. The CDR3 length is 15 residues. Germline V lookup: CDR1 SEHNR, CDR2 FQNEAQ (reference sequence). The CDR3 nucleotides are TGTGCCAGCAGCTTCTCCGGACAGGGGGTGGGTGCGCAGTACTTC. Its protein is CASSFSGQGVGAQYF.

At least ten counts were recorded for this clonotype. This chain links TRBV3-1 with TRBJ2-2; D might be TRBD1 or TRBD2, each matching 6 bases. This CDR3 is 17 amino acids long. The germline CDR1 and CDR2 sequences are LGHDT and YNNKEL (reference sequence). V lost 4 bases and J lost 6, with 21 bases in between. In nucleotides, the CDR3 is TGTGCCAGCAGCCGCGAGGGGGGAATTAAATCATCCGGGGAGCTGTTTTTT. Its protein product is CASSREGGIKSSGELFF.

The sample holds many counts of this clonotype. V and J are TRBV7-9 and TRBJ1-4; D is possibly TRBD1 (6 bases). Trimming stripped 3 bases from V and 4 bases from J, with 9 bases between. Germline values: CDR1 SEHNR, CDR2 FQNEAQ (reference sequence). This CDR3 is 14 amino acids long. CDR3 residues: CASSFGTSNEKLFF. In nucleotides, the CDR3 is TGTGCCAGCAGCTTCGGGACAAGTAATGAAAAACTGTTTTTT.

In this sample, this clonotype turned up many times. V and J are TRBV2 and TRBJ2-6; 8 bases line up with TRBD2. CDR3 size: 17 residues. Looked up from germline, CDR1 is SNHLY and CDR2 is FYNNEI. V lost 6 bases to trimming and J lost 1 base; unmatched junction nucleotides: 8. The DNA of the CDR3 is TGTGCCAGCAGAACCGGGACTAGAGATTCTGGGGCCAACGTCCTGACTTTC. This translates into CASRTGTRDSGANVLTF.

This clonotype was seen only a few times. The chain carries TRBV3-1 and TRBJ2-5; TRBD2 agrees at 11 bases. The V segment lost 4 bases and the J segment 6 bases; nucleotides outside the gene matches: 4. This CDR3 has 14 amino acids. The V gene's germline CDR1 is LGHDT and CDR2 YNNKEL (reference sequence). For the CDR3, the DNA is TGTGCCAGCAGCCGTACTAGCGGGAGCCAGACCCAGTACTTC. Protein product: CASSRTSGSQTQYF.

Ten or more counts support this clonotype. J is TRBJ2-1 and V is TRBV6-5; D is possibly TRBD1 or TRBD2 (6 bases each). There are 15 residues in the CDR3. CDR1 and CDR2 from the germline V gene are MNHEY and SVGAGI. Trimming cost V 2 bases and J 4 bases, with 12 bases left between them. CDR3 DNA: TGTGCCAGCAGTTACGGGCAGGGGACTTACAATGAGCAGTTCTTC. This codes for CASSYGQGTYNEQFF.

This clonotype has ten or more counts. This chain connects TRBV12-3 or TRBV12-4 to TRBJ2-7, with 10 bases identical to TRBD2. The CDR3 covers 15 residues. With V trimmed by 5 bases and J by 10 bases, 14 bases remained unmatched. CDR3 protein: CASSLQREGLLVQYF. The CDR3, as DNA: TGTGCCAGCAGTCTCCAGCGGGAGGGCCTTCTGGTACAGTACTTC.

This clonotype appeared a few times. The chain couples TRBV5-1 to TRBJ2-7; D unresolved. Germline-derived CDR1 and CDR2 are SGHRS and YFSETQ. The CDR3 consists of 14 residues. V dropped 6 bases and J dropped 1 base, with 14 bases sitting between them. CDR3 in DNA: TGCGCCAGCAAACCGGAGTTACAGTCCTACGAGCAGTACTTC. It codes for CASKPELQSYEQYF. Full variable domain (remainder filled in from reference TRBV5-1 and TRBJ2-7): KAGVTQTPRYLIKTRGQQVTLSCSPISGHRSVSWYQQTPGQGLQFLFEYFSETQRNKGNFPGRFSGRQFSNSRSEMNVSTLELGDSALYLCASKPELQSYEQYFGPGTRLTVT.

This CDR3 reads CASSYSRTQGDYYGYTF. The CDR3 DNA reads as TGTGCCAGCAGTTACTCGAGGACTCAAGGCGACTACTATGGCTACACCTTC. This chain links TRBV6-5 with TRBJ1-2, with D hard to call. V was trimmed by 0 bases and J by 3 bases, leaving 17 bases between them. Germline-derived CDR1 and CDR2 are MNHEY and SVGAGI. The CDR3 loop spans 17 amino acids.

This clonotype was seen only a few times. The chain has TRBV10-3 and TRBJ1-2, with TRBD1 matching 10 bases. The CDR3 runs 11 residues. V lost 8 bases and J lost 7; bases outside the gene matches: 1. CDR1 and CDR2 from the germline V gene are ENHRY and SYGVKD. The CDR3 loop reads CAIGTGVGYTF. Written as DNA, the CDR3 is TGTGCCATCGGGACAGGGGTTGGCTACACCTTC.

This clonotype was seen a few times. This may be a read error: a much more frequent sequence differs by one nucleotide. The V call is TRBV20-1, the J call TRBJ2-5; D might be TRBD2 (7 bases). Germline-derived CDR1 and CDR2 are DFQATT and SNEGSKA (reference sequence). The CDR3 is made up of 14 amino acids. The CDR3 nucleotides read TGCAGTGCTATTCGGGGGGCCAATTTAGAGACCCAGTGCTTC. It translates to CSAIRGANLETQCF.

J is TRBJ2-3 and V is TRBV7-9, with a tentative D call TRBD1 (6 bases). Germline V gene data show CDR1 as SEHNR and CDR2 as FQNEAQ (reference sequence). This CDR3 spans 15 amino acids. V lost 4 bases, J lost 0 bases, and 11 bases lay in between. The CDR3 region is CASSWDIRSTDTQYF. Here the CDR3 DNA reads TGTGCCAGCAGCTGGGACATTCGTAGCACAGATACGCAGTATTTT.

This clonotype was seen a few times. CDR3 residues: CASSLSGAGETQYF. In nucleotides, the CDR3 is TGTGCCAGCAGCTTAAGTGGGGCTGGAGAGACCCAGTACTTC. V usage is TRBV7-9 and J usage is TRBJ2-5, with a weak D call TRBD1 (5 bases). CDR1 and CDR2 (germline): SEHNR, FQNEAQ (reference sequence). Trimming left V 2 bases short and J 4 bases short, with 11 bases between. This CDR3 comprises 14 residues.

This chain joins TRBV29-1 and TRBJ2-5; the D is unclear. Germline V gives CDR1 SQVTM, CDR2 ANQGSEA. This CDR3 has 13 amino acids. Trimming took 4 bases from V and 2 from J, leaving 11 bases between them. Here the CDR3 reads CSVGGRMQETQYF. The DNA of the CDR3 is TGCAGCGTTGGCGGTCGAATGCAAGAGACCCAGTACTTC.

This clonotype was seen ten or more times. The chain couples TRBV27 to TRBJ1-6, with D uncertain. The CDR3 is 17 residues long. V lost 3 bases and J 8 bases, leaving 20 bases between the germline ends. CDR1 is MNHEY and CDR2 is SMNVEV in the germline V gene (reference sequence). This chain's CDR3 is CASSLTSNGAHHSPLHF. In nucleotides, the CDR3 is TGTGCCAGCAGTTTGACTTCCAACGGAGCTCACCATTCACCCCTCCACTTT.

This clonotype was picked up many times. This chain uses TRBV5-1 with TRBJ2-5; 10 bases agree with TRBD2. J lost 2 bases, V lost 4 bases, and 5 bases had no gene match. CDR3 length equals 15 residues. Germline V lookup: CDR1 SGHRS, CDR2 YFSETQ. The chain's CDR3 is CASSLWTSGQETQYF. The CDR3 DNA follows: TGCGCCAGCAGCCTGTGGACTAGCGGTCAAGAGACCCAGTACTTC.

The sample holds many counts of this clonotype. This chain connects TRBV20-1 to TRBJ2-7, with D perhaps matching TRBD2 (5 bases). Trimming stripped 6 bases from V and 1 base from J, with 13 bases between. CDR1 is DFQATT and CDR2 is SNEGSKA in the germline V gene (reference sequence). This CDR3 spans 13 amino acids. The CDR3: CSAGADRSYEQYF. CDR3 in DNA: TGCAGTGCGGGAGCGGACCGATCCTACGAGCAGTACTTC.

This clonotype was recorded a few times. The chain combines TRBV20-1 with TRBJ2-7; TRBD2 matches 11 bases. This CDR3 has 14 residues. In germline, CDR1 is DFQATT, CDR2 SNEGSKA (reference sequence). V gave up 3 bases and J gave up 7 bases; unmatched junction bases: 8. CDR3 sequence: CSASLLAGVSEQYF. CDR3 coding DNA: TGCAGTGCTAGTTTACTAGCGGGAGTGAGTGAGCAGTACTTC.

The chain couples TRBV6-5 to TRBJ2-7; D is perhaps TRBD2 (6 bases). V lost 4 bases and J 2 bases, leaving 12 bases between the germline ends. The CDR3 has 14 residues. Germline V gives CDR1 MNHEY, CDR2 SVGAGI. The CDR3 DNA reads as TGTGCCAGCAGTTCGCAGTGGGGGGCCTACGAGCAGTACTTC. Protein: CASSSQWGAYEQYF.

This clonotype has a count of ten or more. The chain uses TRBV7-2 and TRBJ2-1, with no clear D. Trimming left V 1 base short and J 7 bases short, with 8 bases between. The CDR3 has 13 amino acids. Germline CDR1 and CDR2: SGHTA and FQGNSA. The CDR3 sequence: CASSLVFGNEQFF. CDR3 DNA: TGTGCCAGCAGCTTAGTTTTCGGGAATGAGCAGTTCTTC.

DNA for the CDR3: TGTGCCAGCAGTCCCGGACAGGGGAAAGTTGAAGCTTTCTTT. It yields the protein CASSPGQGKVEAFF. This chain uses TRBV12-3 or TRBV12-4 with TRBJ1-1; 9 bases are shared with TRBD1. V dropped 5 bases and J dropped 7; count of bases not matched to a gene: 8. The CDR3 has 14 amino acids.

This clonotype occurred a few times. The chain employs TRBV29-1 and TRBJ2-2; D is perhaps TRBD1 (6 bases). The V gene's germline CDR1 is SQVTM and CDR2 ANQGSEA. The V gene lost 4 bases and the J gene lost 1 base, with 10 bases spanning the gap. CDR3 size: 14 residues. CDR3 sequence reads: CSVARGRNTGELFF. CDR3 DNA sequence: TGCAGCGTTGCCAGGGGCAGGAACACCGGGGAGCTGTTTTTT.

A few counts support this clonotype. The chain is built from TRBV12-3 or TRBV12-4 and TRBJ2-1; 10 bases match TRBD2. V trimming: 3 bases; J trimming: 2 bases; junction bases outside the gene matches: 7. The CDR3 consists of 17 residues. The DNA of the CDR3 is TGTGCCAGCAGTTTGGGAGCGGGAGGGGCGACCTACAATGAGCAGTTCTTC. Translated, it gives CASSLGAGGATYNEQFF.

Only a few counts were recorded for this clonotype. This sequence joins TRBV5-1 and TRBJ2-7, with 7 bases fitting TRBD2. The V gene's germline CDR1 is SGHRS and CDR2 YFSETQ. The CDR3 spans 15 residues. Losses at the gene ends were 0 bases for V and 2 bases for J; bases not matched to a gene: 5. The CDR3 coding sequence is TGCGCCAGCAGCTTGGTGGGGGGGAGGGCCTACGAGCAGTACTTC. This sequence encodes CASSLVGGRAYEQYF.

The chain is built from TRBV5-1 and TRBJ2-1; 8 nucleotides align to TRBD2. CDR1 and CDR2 (germline): SGHRS, YFSETQ. The CDR3 spans 15 residues. J lost 7 bases, V lost 2 bases, and 8 bases had no gene match. CDR3 DNA: TGCGCCAGCAGCTTCGATTCCGCTAGCGGGAATGAGCAGTTCTTC. This translates into CASSFDSASGNEQFF. Full variable domain (outside the CDR3, taken from reference TRBV5-1 and TRBJ2-1): KAGVTQTPRYLIKTRGQQVTLSCSPISGHRSVSWYQQTPGQGLQFLFEYFSETQRNKGNFPGRFSGRQFSNSRSEMNVSTLELGDSALYLCASSFDSASGNEQFFGPGTRLTVL.

The chain couples TRBV7-9 to TRBJ2-1; D possibly corresponds to TRBD1 (5 bases). This CDR3 is 13 amino acids long. Trimming pared 1 base from V and 8 bases from J, leaving 9 bases between. Germline CDR1 SEHNR, CDR2 FQNEAQ (reference sequence). The CDR3 spells CASSLVGVHEQFF. The CDR3 DNA sequence: TGTGCCAGCAGCTTAGTAGGGGTCCATGAGCAGTTCTTC.

This clonotype has a count of ten or more. The V gene is TRBV27, the J gene TRBJ2-7; TRBD1 might be the D (5 bases). There are 16 residues in the CDR3. V was shortened by 3 bases and J by 3 bases, with 18 bases between the two germline ends. The V gene's germline CDR1 is MNHEY and CDR2 SMNVEV (reference sequence). This chain's CDR3 is CASSFGGARLVYEQYF. DNA of the CDR3: TGTGCCAGCAGTTTTGGTGGGGCCCGGCTAGTCTACGAGCAGTACTTC.